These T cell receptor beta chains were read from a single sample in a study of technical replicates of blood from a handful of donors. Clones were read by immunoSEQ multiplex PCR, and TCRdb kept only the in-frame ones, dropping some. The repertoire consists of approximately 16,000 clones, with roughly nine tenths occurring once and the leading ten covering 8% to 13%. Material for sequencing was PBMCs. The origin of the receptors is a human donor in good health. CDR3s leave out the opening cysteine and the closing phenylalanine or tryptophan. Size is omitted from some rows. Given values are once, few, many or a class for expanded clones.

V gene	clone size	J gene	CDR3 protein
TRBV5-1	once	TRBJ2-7	ASSFTGRDNEQY
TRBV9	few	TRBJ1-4	ASSGSRHNEKLF
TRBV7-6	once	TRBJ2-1	ASSFPSGRGGNEQF
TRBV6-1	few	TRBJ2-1	ASSEWRLF
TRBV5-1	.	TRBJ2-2	ASSFLGLAGEGAGELF
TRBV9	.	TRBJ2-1	ASSPGTGDYNEQF
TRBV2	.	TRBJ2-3	ATGVGMGTDTQY
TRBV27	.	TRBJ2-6	ASGTRAGANVLT
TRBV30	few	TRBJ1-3	AWRGQGLGGNTIY
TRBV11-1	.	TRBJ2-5	ASSLARAGLETQY
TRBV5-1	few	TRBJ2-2	ASSHIAGEGNGELF
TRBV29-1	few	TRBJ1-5	SVSEGLLGNQPQH
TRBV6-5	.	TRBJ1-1	ASSYSRNTEAF
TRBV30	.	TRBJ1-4	AWSVLREGAKLF
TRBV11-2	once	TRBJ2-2	ASSYGGLAGYIGELF